The 20 T cell receptor beta chains below come from one sample, sequenced in a study of blood T cells in healthy people across ages (dated by TCRdb to 2014 to 2015). The method behind the library was 5' RACE. For sequencing, an Illumina HiSeq 2500 was employed. A second PCR of about 6 to 11 cycles was performed with a sample-barcoded 5' primer and a J-beta primer mix. In TCRdb, the public reads were trimmed at Q25 with fastp and aligned with MiXCR, with productive beta chains retained. Rows matching on CDR3 protein sequence are summarized as one entry with the most common DNA and genes. For this sample there are fewer than 900,000 distinct CDR3 sequences; around 34% appear just once. The ten largest clones capture roughly 13% of the sample. Material: blood. Receptors originate from a man aged 18 to 29 in good health.

This clonotype has a handful of counts. The chain has TRBV11-2 and TRBJ1-1; D call uncertain. Trimming cost V 1 base and J 6 bases, with 6 bases left between them. The CDR3 is 12 amino acids. From germline, CDR1 is SGHAT and CDR2 FQNNGV. The CDR3 sequence: CASSLVQPEAFF. The CDR3, as DNA: TGTGCCAGCAGCTTAGTTCAGCCTGAAGCTTTCTTT.

This clonotype came up a few times. The V and J genes are TRBV10-3 and TRBJ1-4; tentatively, D is TRBD1 (6 bases). Germline CDR1 ENHRY, CDR2 SYGVKD. V shed 5 bases and J shed 8 bases, with 18 bases lying between them. The length of the CDR3 is 15 residues. CDR3 coding DNA: TGTGCCATCAGTTCCTCAACAGGGAGTGAGGAAAAACTGTTTTTT. Protein sequence: CAISSSTGSEEKLFF.

This clonotype was seen a handful of times. This chain uses TRBV6-5 with TRBJ1-2; no clear D. The CDR3 length is 14 residues. V lost 0 bases and J 7 bases, leaving 12 bases between the germline ends. Germline lookup yields CDR1 MNHEY and CDR2 SVGAGI. The CDR3 DNA sequence: TGTGCCAGCAGTTACTCTCGGACTGACTTTGGCTACACCTTC. Encoded protein: CASSYSRTDFGYTF.

This clonotype has a handful of counts. The rearrangement joins TRBV12-3 or TRBV12-4 to TRBJ2-1, with a possible D match to TRBD1 (6 bases). CDR3 length equals 12 residues. V gave up 2 bases and J gave up 15 bases, with 14 bases separating them. CDR3 residues: CASSLLAQGRFF. CDR3 in DNA: TGTGCCAGCAGTTTACTGGCACAGGGACGGTTCTTC.

The V call is TRBV7-2, the J call TRBJ1-1; D not certain. V was clipped by 0 bases and J by 6 bases, with 11 bases between them. The germline CDR1 and CDR2 sequences are SGHTA and FQGNSA. This CDR3 contains 14 residues. DNA of the CDR3: TGTGCCAGCAGCTTAGCGTGGACGGCAGCTGAAGCTTTCTTT. This sequence encodes CASSLAWTAAEAFF.

The chain couples TRBV12-3 or TRBV12-4 to TRBJ1-5, with D perhaps matching TRBD1 (6 bases). CDR3 length: 16 amino acids. Trimming stripped 1 base from V and 1 base from J, with 11 bases between. Written as DNA, the CDR3 is TGTGCCAGCAGTTTAGGATCCCAGGGGAGCAATCAGCCCCAGCATTTT. It yields the protein CASSLGSQGSNQPQHF.

The sample holds a few counts of this clonotype. The chain couples TRBV5-5 to TRBJ1-4, with unresolved D. The V gene's germline CDR1 is SGHKS and CDR2 YYEKEE (reference sequence). Trimming removed 0 bases from V and 8 bases from J, with 11 bases in between. The CDR3 is 14 residues long. In DNA, the CDR3 is TGTGCCAGCAGCTTGGCACGCACAGAAGAAAAACTGTTTTTT. Its translation: CASSLARTEEKLFF. The complete variable domain, with remaining parts taken from reference TRBV5-5 and TRBJ1-4, reads DAGVTQSPTHLIKTRGQQVTLRCSPISGHKSVSWYQQVLGQGPQFIFQYYEKEERGRGNFPDRFSARQFPNYSSELNVNALLLGDSALYLCASSLARTEEKLFFGSGTQLSVL.

This chain links TRBV12-3 or TRBV12-4 with TRBJ2-3, with 7 bases identical to TRBD2. The length of the CDR3 is 17 residues. V trimming: 4 bases; J trimming: 0 bases; junction bases outside the gene matches: 10. As DNA, the CDR3 is TGTGCCAGCAGTTGGGGGGGGACTATCTCTAGCACAGATACGCAGTATTTT. Amino acid sequence: CASSWGGTISSTDTQYF.

This clonotype was observed a handful of times. The chain uses TRBV7-9 and TRBJ2-7; 7 bases align to TRBD2. The germline V gene encodes CDR1 SEHNR and CDR2 FQNEAQ (reference sequence). This CDR3 contains 17 residues. V lost 3 bases to trimming and J lost 2 bases; unmatched junction nucleotides: 13. The chain's CDR3 is CASSLGAGREGTYEQYF. For the CDR3, the DNA is TGTGCCAGCAGCTTGGGCGCCGGCAGGGAGGGAACCTACGAGCAGTACTTC.

The V gene is TRBV4-3, the J gene TRBJ1-1; unclear D gene. V lost 0 bases, J lost 2 bases, and 13 bases lay in between. In germline, CDR1 is LGHNA, CDR2 YSLEER. The CDR3 has 16 residues. The CDR3 sequence: CASSQDDGLENTEAFF. The CDR3, as DNA: TGCGCCAGCAGCCAAGATGATGGGTTAGAAAACACTGAAGCTTTCTTT.

The chain has TRBV6-5 and TRBJ1-6; 8 bases align to TRBD1. The CDR3 has 13 amino acids. The V and J ends lost 5 bases and 14 bases, in that order; junction bases with no gene match: 8. Germline V CDR1 and CDR2: MNHEY, SVGAGI. The CDR3 coding sequence is TGTGCCAGCAGTGCCGGGACAGGAGGTACCCTCCACTTT. It codes for CASSAGTGGTLHF.

This clonotype was seen repeatedly, ten times or more. CDR3 nucleotide sequence: TGTGCCAGCAGCGTAGAGGACTCCTACGAGCAGTACTTC. Translation: CASSVEDSYEQYF. V and J are TRBV7-2 and TRBJ2-7; D is unresolved. V lost 5 bases to trimming and J lost 0 bases, with 8 bases between them. The CDR3 is made up of 13 amino acids. Germline V gene lookup returns CDR1 SGHTA and CDR2 FQGNSA.

The chain recombines TRBV6-5 with TRBJ2-5; D is unclear. The CDR3 consists of 13 residues. The germline V and J ends were trimmed by 6 bases and 1 base, with 9 bases remaining between them. CDR1 and CDR2 (germline): MNHEY, SVGAGI. DNA for the CDR3: TGTGCCAGCAGGCGAAGCCTCCAAGAGACCCAGTACTTC. It codes for CASRRSLQETQYF.

As for this clonotype: This clone may be a read error of a much larger clone one base away. The rearrangement links TRBV20-1 to TRBJ2-3, with 7 bases aligning to TRBD2. The trim removed 1 base at V and 6 bases at J, leaving 4 bases unmatched. The CDR3 extends over 13 amino acids. Germline CDR1 DFQATT, CDR2 SNEGSKA (reference sequence). Here the CDR3 reads CSARGPGGDTQYF. The CDR3 coding sequence is TGCAGTGCTAGAGGCCCCGGGGGGGATACGCAGTATTTT.

The chain couples TRBV5-1 to TRBJ2-7, with 9 bases matching TRBD2. The CDR3 spans 16 residues. V shed 3 bases and J 4 bases; nucleotides not matched to a gene: 11. CDR1 and CDR2 (germline): SGHRS, YFSETQ. The CDR3 bases are TGCGCCAGCAGCTCGGGGAGGGGACTAGCTGAATACGAGCAGTACTTC. This encodes CASSSGRGLAEYEQYF.

This clonotype was seen repeatedly, ten times or more. The V call is TRBV12-3 or TRBV12-4, the J call TRBJ2-3; 9 positions match TRBD2. The CDR3 consists of 14 residues. The trim removed 6 bases at V and 2 bases at J, leaving 3 bases unmatched. CDR3 in amino acids: CASSRGGVTDTQYF. The CDR3 coding sequence is TGTGCCAGCAGCCGCGGGGGGGTCACAGATACGCAGTATTTT.

This clonotype has ten or more counts. The V call is TRBV7-2, the J call TRBJ2-5; perhaps TRBD2 as D (6 bases). Germline CDR1 SGHTA, CDR2 FQGNSA. Trimming pared 0 bases from V and 3 bases from J, leaving 8 bases between. This CDR3 comprises 14 residues. The CDR3 DNA reads TGTGCCAGCAGCTTAGCAACGGGAGAAGAGACCCAGTACTTC. Translated, it gives CASSLATGEETQYF.

The rearrangement links TRBV7-6 to TRBJ1-2; D is undetermined. This CDR3 has 17 amino acids. The ends were cut back, 3 bases at V and 0 bases at J, with 17 bases in the middle. Per germline, CDR1 SGHVS and CDR2 FNYEAQ. The CDR3 protein is CASSLADGSSANYGYTF. CDR3 sequence (DNA): TGTGCCAGCAGCTTGGCGGACGGTTCGAGTGCTAACTATGGCTACACCTTC.

This clonotype was observed a few times. This chain joins TRBV20-1 and TRBJ2-3, with 8 positions matching TRBD1. Trimming removed 2 bases from V and 0 bases from J; junction bases left unmatched: 1. The V gene's germline CDR1 is DFQATT and CDR2 SNEGSKA (reference sequence). This CDR3 contains 14 residues. The CDR3 loop reads CSARQGASTDTQYF. The CDR3 DNA reads as TGCAGTGCTAGACAGGGGGCCAGCACAGATACGCAGTATTTT.

This chain uses TRBV29-1 with TRBJ2-3; 9 bases are shared with TRBD1. V dropped 3 bases and J dropped 3; count of bases not matched to a gene: 13. The germline CDR1 and CDR2 sequences are SQVTM and ANQGSEA. The CDR3 totals 17 residues. The CDR3 reads CSVEYAPGQGRTDTQYF. CDR3 in DNA: TGCAGCGTTGAGTACGCTCCGGGACAGGGTAGGACAGATACGCAGTATTTT.